This record concerns one T cell receptor beta chain sequence. This CDR3 has 17 residues. The germline V gene encodes CDR1 SGHTA and CDR2 FQGNSA. V gave up 0 bases and J gave up 2 bases; unmatched junction bases: 5. The record originates from a study of T cell responses to AZD1222 COVID-19 vaccine. Only in-frame clones appear in the TCRdb table, and some are missing; sequencing was by immunoSEQ multiplex PCR. Here the sample spans roughly 150,000 clones, roughly 86% being singletons. The V call is TRBV7-2, the J call TRBJ2-5, with TRBD2 identical over 11 bases. Source: peripheral blood, taken on day 0 of AZD1222 vaccination. The sequence came from an adult in good health. The DNA for the CDR3 is TGTGCCAGCAGCTTAGCACTAGCGGGAGTGGGACAAGAGACCCAGTACTTC. Amino acids: CASSLALAGVGQETQYF. Full variable domain (rest looked up from reference TRBV7-2 and TRBJ2-5): GAGVSQSPSNKVTEKGKDVELRCDPISGHTALYWYRQSLGQGLEFLIYFQGNSAPDKSGLPSDRFSAERTGGSVSTLTIQRTQQEDSAVYLCASSLALAGVGQETQYFGPGTRLLVL.